The 21 T cell receptor beta chains in this list originate from one sample, sequenced in a study of control samples from healthy donors and cancer patients. TCRdb keeps only in-frame clones here, not all; method: immunoSEQ multiplex PCR. Found here are some 90,000 clones, roughly 92% of them singletons; the top ten hold 0.92%. Sequenced input: blood. Every receptor here comes from a woman in her thirties in good health.

The chain couples TRBV4-1 to TRBJ1-6, with unresolved D. The CDR3 covers 15 residues. Trimming removed 4 bases at V and 5 bases at J, with 12 bases between. Germline CDR1 MGHRA, CDR2 YSYEKL. This CDR3 is CASSPPSGDNSPLHF. As DNA, the CDR3 is TGCGCCAGCAGCCCCCCATCGGGAGATAATTCACCCCTCCACTTT.

The rearrangement links TRBV19 to TRBJ1-5; D gene unclear. Germline lookup yields CDR1 LNHDA and CDR2 SQIVND (reference sequence). The CDR3 runs 13 residues. V gave up 10 bases and J gave up 3 bases, with 13 bases separating them. CDR3 residues: CATTNSFNQPQHF. CDR3 DNA sequence: TGTGCCACCACGAACAGTTTCAATCAGCCCCAGCATTTT. Full variable domain (missing parts from reference TRBV19 and TRBJ1-5): DGGITQSPKYLFRKEGQNVTLSCEQNLNHDAMYWYRQDPGQGLRLIYYSQIVNDFQKGDIAEGYSVSREKKESFPLTVTSAQKNPTAFYLCATTNSFNQPQHFGDGTRLSIL.

V and J are TRBV7-9 and TRBJ1-2; D is ambiguous. The V gene's germline CDR1 is SEHNR and CDR2 FQNEAQ (reference sequence). CDR3 length: 12 residues. V shed 3 bases and J shed 4 bases, with 6 bases lying between them. DNA for the CDR3: TGTGCCAGCAGCTTGGTAGGCTATGGCTACACCTTC. Translation: CASSLVGYGYTF.

This rearrangement joins TRBV2 to TRBJ1-1; 7 bases are a match to TRBD1. The CDR3 sequence is 16 residues long. Germline CDR1 is SNHLY and CDR2 is FYNNEI. V dropped 9 bases and J dropped 2; count of bases not matched to a gene: 15. DNA of the CDR3: TGTGCCAGAGCGGTGGGCAGGGGGATAGGTAACACTGAAGCTTTCTTT. Translated: CARAVGRGIGNTEAFF.

J is TRBJ1-6 and V is TRBV18; D possibly corresponds to TRBD1 (5 bases). The germline V gene has CDR1 KGHSH and CDR2 LQKENI. This CDR3 spans 17 amino acids. V lost 1 base to trimming and J lost 6 bases, with 16 bases between them. CDR3 bases: TGTGCCAGCTCACCACAGAGCGGGGGTCGTATTAATTCACCCCTCCACTTT. Translation gives CASSPQSGGRINSPLHF.

Remarks on this clone: Other nucleotide sequences in the sample specify the same CDR3. The chain couples TRBV12-3 or TRBV12-4 to TRBJ1-3, with no clear D. The CDR3 is 11 amino acids. Between the trimmed V and J ends, which lost 1 base and 5 bases, there was a span of 0 bases. CDR3 sequence (DNA): TGTGCCAGCAGTTTAGGAAACACCATATATTTT. As protein: CASSLGNTIYF.

Comment on this clone: Different DNA sequences within this sample yield the same CDR3. The chain's CDR3 is CASSLGQSTDTQYF. Here the CDR3 DNA reads TGCGCCAGCAGCTTGGGACAGAGCACAGATACGCAGTATTTT. The chain combines TRBV5-1 with TRBJ2-3; the D gene is possibly TRBD1 (5 bases). The CDR3 is 14 amino acids. CDR1 and CDR2 from the germline V gene are SGHRS and YFSETQ. V lost 0 bases to trimming and J lost 0 bases, with 5 bases between them.

The V and J genes are TRBV11-3 and TRBJ2-7; 10 bases agree with TRBD2. The CDR3 is 15 amino acids. V lost 4 bases and J lost 4; bases outside the gene matches: 7. Germline V CDR1 and CDR2: SGHNT, YENEEA. The CDR3 protein is CASSYSGTSEYEQYF. DNA for the CDR3: TGTGCCAGCAGCTACTCCGGGACTAGCGAATACGAGCAGTACTTC.

The gene calls are TRBV2 and TRBJ1-2; the D gene is possibly TRBD1 (6 bases). V lost 6 bases, J lost 4 bases, and 15 bases lay in between. The germline V gene has CDR1 SNHLY and CDR2 FYNNEI. This CDR3 spans 14 amino acids. The CDR3 sequence: CASRRTEIVYGYTF. CDR3 nucleotide sequence: TGTGCCAGCAGGAGGACAGAGATTGTCTATGGCTACACCTTC.

The V gene is TRBV27, the J gene TRBJ2-2, with 8 nucleotides matching TRBD1. Trimming took 5 bases from V and 1 from J; bases not matched to a gene: 3. Germline loops: CDR1 MNHEY, CDR2 SMNVEV (reference sequence). The CDR3 runs to 15 residues. CDR3 protein: CASSPGQGNTGELFF. For the CDR3, the DNA is TGTGCCAGCAGTCCCGGACAGGGGAACACCGGGGAGCTGTTTTTT.

V is TRBV24-1 and J is TRBJ2-2; 9 bases are a match to TRBD1. CDR3 length: 14 amino acids. V dropped 5 bases and J dropped 3; count of bases not matched to a gene: 0. Germline V lookup: CDR1 KGHDR, CDR2 SFDVKD. In nucleotides, the CDR3 is TGTGCCACCAGTGGGGACAGGGACACCGGGGAGCTGTTTTTT. This translates into CATSGDRDTGELFF.

The gene calls are TRBV7-3 and TRBJ2-3; 10 nucleotides align to TRBD2. The CDR3 has 18 amino acids. V was pared by 2 bases and J by 5 bases, with 13 bases of the junction left unmatched. Germline CDR1 and CDR2: SGHTA and FQGTGA. CDR3 residues: CASSLQGLTLAGGDTQYF. CDR3 DNA sequence: TGTGCCAGCAGCTTACAAGGGCTTACATTAGCGGGGGGAGATACGCAGTATTTT.

The rearrangement joins TRBV7-9 to TRBJ1-4; unclear D gene. Germline V gene data show CDR1 as SEHNR and CDR2 as FQNEAQ (reference sequence). This CDR3 has 14 amino acids. The V and J ends lost 1 base and 8 bases respectively, with 11 bases between them. DNA for the CDR3: TGTGCCAGCAGCTTAGGTGACCTTCGGGAAAAACTGTTTTTT. Its translation: CASSLGDLREKLFF.

The V and J genes are TRBV4-2 and TRBJ1-6; 9 positions match TRBD1. Trimming cost V 0 bases and J 6 bases; bases outside gene matches: 3. The germline V gene encodes CDR1 LGHNA and CDR2 YNFKEQ. The CDR3 spans 16 residues. The CDR3 DNA reads TGTGCCAGCAGCCAAGATACGGGACAGGGTAATTCACCCCTCCACTTT. Its translation: CASSQDTGQGNSPLHF.

CDR3 nucleotide sequence: TGTGCCAGCAGAATGGCGGGTGAAAAACTGTTTTTT. It codes for CASRMAGEKLFF. The V and J genes are TRBV2 and TRBJ1-4, with no clear D. V lost 6 bases and J lost 7, with 9 bases in between. The CDR3 consists of 12 residues. Germline V gene lookup returns CDR1 SNHLY and CDR2 FYNNEI.

Concerning this clone: The same CDR3 arises from other DNA sequences in this sample as well. The chain has TRBV6-5 and TRBJ1-4; TRBD1 matches 12 bases. The CDR3 length is 16 residues. The V gene's germline CDR1 is MNHEY and CDR2 SVGAGI. Trimming removed 0 bases from V and 5 bases from J; junction bases left unmatched: 1. CDR3 in amino acids: CASSYSGTGGNEKLFF. In DNA form, the CDR3 reads TGTGCCAGCAGTTACTCCGGGACAGGGGGCAATGAAAAACTGTTTTTT.

This chain joins TRBV29-1 and TRBJ2-1; 10 bases fit TRBD2. After removal of 6 bases from V and 6 bases from J, the junction contained 8 bases not matched to a gene. Looked up from germline, CDR1 is SQVTM and CDR2 is ANQGSEA. The CDR3 covers 14 residues. The CDR3 coding sequence is TGCAGCGTGGCCTCTAGCGGGAGAGTCAATGAGCAGTTCTTC. Translation: CSVASSGRVNEQFF.

The genes are TRBV12-5 and TRBJ1-5; 8 bases align to TRBD1. There are 19 residues in the CDR3. The trim removed 7 bases at V and 0 bases at J, leaving 17 bases unmatched. Germline V CDR1 and CDR2: LGHNT, FRNRAP. CDR3 sequence: CASAFTAGTGVNSNQPQHF. CDR3 DNA sequence: TGTGCTAGTGCCTTTACGGCCGGGACAGGAGTTAATAGCAATCAGCCCCAGCATTTT.

V and J are TRBV6-5 and TRBJ1-6; D not certain. Germline V lookup: CDR1 MNHEY, CDR2 SVGAGI. The CDR3 covers 11 residues. V lost 8 bases and J 10 bases, leaving 9 bases between the germline ends. As DNA, the CDR3 is TGTGCCAGCGTTGTACGATCACCCCTCCACTTT. It encodes CASVVRSPLHF.

The chain couples TRBV6-5 to TRBJ1-2; 7 nucleotides line up with TRBD1. The CDR3 consists of 13 residues. Germline V gene sequence: CDR1 MNHEY, CDR2 SVGAGI. J was trimmed by 4 bases and V by 6 bases; bases with no gene match: 5. This CDR3 is CASSQGQLYGYTF. The CDR3 nucleotides are TGTGCCAGCAGCCAGGGACAGCTCTATGGCTACACCTTC.

The chain joins TRBV4-1 to TRBJ2-3; the match to TRBD2 covers 11 bases. This CDR3 has 14 amino acids. After removal of 8 bases from V and 3 bases from J, the junction contained 4 bases not matched to a gene. The germline V gene has CDR1 MGHRA and CDR2 YSYEKL. As DNA, the CDR3 is TGCGCCAGCCAGACTAGCGGGGAAACAGATACGCAGTATTTT. Its translation: CASQTSGETDTQYF.